The following is a T cell receptor beta chain sequence with its context. Its antigen is still unknown. The record originates from a study of T cell responses to AZD1222 COVID-19 vaccine. Study-level points and caveats: Variant regions that are unmutated are reportedly the target of nearly half of spike-specific TCRs.

Produced via immunoSEQ multiplex PCR; TCRdb's table is partial and in-frame only. The sample shows roughly 130,000 clones, approximately 90% of them seen only once. V was clipped by 6 bases and J by 5 bases, with 16 bases between them. CDR1 LNHDA and CDR2 SQIVND come from the germline V gene (reference sequence). There are 14 residues in the CDR3. The sequencing used peripheral blood, collected 28 days after the second AZD1222 dose. The source is an adult who received the AZD1222 COVID-19 vaccine. The chain has TRBV19 and TRBJ1-2, with D tentatively TRBD1 (6 bases). The CDR3 coding sequence is TGTGCCAGTAGGGGGACCGGGACACTTTATGGCTACACCTTC. Protein sequence: CASRGTGTLYGYTF.